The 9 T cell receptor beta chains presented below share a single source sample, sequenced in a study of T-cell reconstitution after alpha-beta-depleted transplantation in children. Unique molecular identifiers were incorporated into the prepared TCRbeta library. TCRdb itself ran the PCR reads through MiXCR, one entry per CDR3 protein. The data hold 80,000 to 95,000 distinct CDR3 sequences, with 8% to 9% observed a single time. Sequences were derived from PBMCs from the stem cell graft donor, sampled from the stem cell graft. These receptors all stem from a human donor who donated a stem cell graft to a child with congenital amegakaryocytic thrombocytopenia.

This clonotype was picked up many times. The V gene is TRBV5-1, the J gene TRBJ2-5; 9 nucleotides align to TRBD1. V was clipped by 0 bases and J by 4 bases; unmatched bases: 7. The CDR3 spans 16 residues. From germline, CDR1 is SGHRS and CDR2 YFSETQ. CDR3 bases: TGCGCCAGCAGCTTGGCGGGACAGGGTGGGCGAGAGACCCAGTACTTC. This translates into CASSLAGQGGRETQYF.

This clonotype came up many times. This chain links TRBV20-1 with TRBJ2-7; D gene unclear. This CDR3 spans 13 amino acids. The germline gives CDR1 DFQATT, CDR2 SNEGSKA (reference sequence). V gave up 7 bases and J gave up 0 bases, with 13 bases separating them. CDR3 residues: CSVPTRHSYEQYF. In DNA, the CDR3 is TGCAGTGTTCCGACTCGCCACTCCTACGAGCAGTACTTC.

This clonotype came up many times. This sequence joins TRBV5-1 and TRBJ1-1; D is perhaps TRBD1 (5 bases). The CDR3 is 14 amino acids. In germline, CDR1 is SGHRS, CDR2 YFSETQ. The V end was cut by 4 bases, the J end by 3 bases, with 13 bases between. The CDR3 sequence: CASSRQGQDTEAFF. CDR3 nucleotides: TGCGCCAGCAGCAGGCAGGGTCAGGACACTGAAGCTTTCTTT.

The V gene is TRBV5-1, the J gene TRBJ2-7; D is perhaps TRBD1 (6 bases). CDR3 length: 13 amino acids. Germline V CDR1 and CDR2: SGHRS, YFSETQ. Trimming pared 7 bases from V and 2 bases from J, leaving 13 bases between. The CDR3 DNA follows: TGCGCCAGCCGGTGGGACACCCCCTACGAGCAGTACTTC. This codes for CASRWDTPYEQYF.

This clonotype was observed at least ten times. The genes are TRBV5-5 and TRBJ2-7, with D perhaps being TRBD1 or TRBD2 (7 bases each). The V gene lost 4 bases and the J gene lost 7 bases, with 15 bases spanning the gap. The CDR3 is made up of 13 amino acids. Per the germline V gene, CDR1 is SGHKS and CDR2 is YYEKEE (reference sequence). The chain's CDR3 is CASSAGGVREQYF. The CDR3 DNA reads TGTGCCAGCAGCGCAGGGGGGGTCCGTGAGCAGTACTTC.

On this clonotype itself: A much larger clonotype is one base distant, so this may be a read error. CDR3 amino acids: CASGVIQGRCGYTF. CDR3 DNA: TGCGCCAGCGGAGTAATACAGGGGAGGTGTGGCTACACCTTC. The rearrangement uses TRBV5-1 and TRBJ1-2, with 7 positions matching TRBD1. Per germline, CDR1 SGHRS and CDR2 YFSETQ. CDR3 length: 14 residues. J gave up 7 bases and V 7 bases, and 13 bases lay outside the gene matches.

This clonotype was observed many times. The CDR3: CASSLAGTEPGGGAYEQYF. The CDR3 DNA reads TGCGCCAGCAGCTTGGCCGGGACAGAGCCCGGCGGGGGGGCCTACGAGCAGTACTTC. The J gene is TRBJ2-7, the V gene TRBV5-1; 9 bases are shared with TRBD2. The junction had 15 bases not matched to a gene; V was cut back by 0 bases and J by 2 bases. This CDR3 region has 19 residues. Germline CDR1 is SGHRS and CDR2 is YFSETQ.

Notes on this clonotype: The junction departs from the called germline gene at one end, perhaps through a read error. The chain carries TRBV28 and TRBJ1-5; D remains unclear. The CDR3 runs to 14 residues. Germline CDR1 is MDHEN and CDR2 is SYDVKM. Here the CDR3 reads CASSRLYSNQPQHF. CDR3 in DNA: TGTGCCAGCAGTCGTCTCTATAGCAATCAGCCCCAGCATTTC.

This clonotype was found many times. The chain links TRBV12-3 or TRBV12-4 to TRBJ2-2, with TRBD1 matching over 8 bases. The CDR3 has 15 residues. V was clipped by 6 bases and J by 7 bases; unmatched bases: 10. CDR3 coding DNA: TGTGCCAGCAGCGACAGGGGTTTATATATCGGGGAGCTGTTTTTT. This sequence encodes CASSDRGLYIGELFF.